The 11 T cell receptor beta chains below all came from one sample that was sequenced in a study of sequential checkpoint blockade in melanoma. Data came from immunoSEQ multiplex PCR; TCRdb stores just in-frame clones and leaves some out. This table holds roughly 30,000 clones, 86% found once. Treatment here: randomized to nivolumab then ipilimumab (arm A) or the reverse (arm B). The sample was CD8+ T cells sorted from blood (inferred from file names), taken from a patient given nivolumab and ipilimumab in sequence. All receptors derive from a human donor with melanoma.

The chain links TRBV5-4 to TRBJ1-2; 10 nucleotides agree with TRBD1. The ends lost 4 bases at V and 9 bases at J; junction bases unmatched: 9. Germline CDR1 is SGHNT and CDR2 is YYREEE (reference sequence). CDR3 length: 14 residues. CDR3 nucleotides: TGTGCCAGCAGCGTACCGGGACAGGGGCGCAGCTACACCTTC. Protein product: CASSVPGQGRSYTF.

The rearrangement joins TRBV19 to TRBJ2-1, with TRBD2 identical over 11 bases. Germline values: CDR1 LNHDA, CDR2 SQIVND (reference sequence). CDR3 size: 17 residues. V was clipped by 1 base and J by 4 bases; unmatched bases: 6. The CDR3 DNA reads TGTGCCAGTAGTATAGTGGCTAGCGGGGGGATTTACAATGAGCAGTTCTTC. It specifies CASSIVASGGIYNEQFF. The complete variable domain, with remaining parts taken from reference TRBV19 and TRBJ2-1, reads DGGITQSPKYLFRKEGQNVTLSCEQNLNHDAMYWYRQDPGQGLRLIYYSQIVNDFQKGDIAEGYSVSREKKESFPLTVTSAQKNPTAFYLCASSIVASGGIYNEQFFGPGTRLTVL.

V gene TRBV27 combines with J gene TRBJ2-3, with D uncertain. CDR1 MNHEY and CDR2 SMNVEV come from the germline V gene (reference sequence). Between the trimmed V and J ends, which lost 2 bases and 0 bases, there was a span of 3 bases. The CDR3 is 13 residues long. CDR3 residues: CASSLLSTDTQYF. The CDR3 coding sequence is TGTGCCAGCAGTTTACTTAGCACAGATACGCAGTATTTT.

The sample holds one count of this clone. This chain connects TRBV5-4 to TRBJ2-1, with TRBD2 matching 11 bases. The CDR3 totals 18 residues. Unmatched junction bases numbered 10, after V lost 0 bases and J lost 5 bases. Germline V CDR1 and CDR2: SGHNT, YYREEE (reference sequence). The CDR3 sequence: CASSLGSGRADGHNEQFF. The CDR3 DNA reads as TGTGCCAGCAGCTTGGGTAGCGGGAGGGCCGATGGCCACAATGAGCAGTTCTTC.

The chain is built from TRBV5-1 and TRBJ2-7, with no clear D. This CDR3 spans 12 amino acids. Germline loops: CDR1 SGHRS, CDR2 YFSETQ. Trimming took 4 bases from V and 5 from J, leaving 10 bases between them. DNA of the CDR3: TGCGCCAGCAGCGAGGTAGGCGACGAGCAGTACTTC. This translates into CASSEVGDEQYF. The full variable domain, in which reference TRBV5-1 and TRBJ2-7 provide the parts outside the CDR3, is KAGVTQTPRYLIKTRGQQVTLSCSPISGHRSVSWYQQTPGQGLQFLFEYFSETQRNKGNFPGRFSGRQFSNSRSEMNVSTLELGDSALYLCASSEVGDEQYFGPGTRLTVT.

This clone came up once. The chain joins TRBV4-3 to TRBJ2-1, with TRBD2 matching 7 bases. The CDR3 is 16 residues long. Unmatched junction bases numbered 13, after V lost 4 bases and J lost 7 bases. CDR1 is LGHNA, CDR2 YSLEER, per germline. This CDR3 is CASSLEGGTLVNEQFF. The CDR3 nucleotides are TGCGCCAGCAGCCTAGAGGGAGGGACCCTCGTTAATGAGCAGTTCTTC.

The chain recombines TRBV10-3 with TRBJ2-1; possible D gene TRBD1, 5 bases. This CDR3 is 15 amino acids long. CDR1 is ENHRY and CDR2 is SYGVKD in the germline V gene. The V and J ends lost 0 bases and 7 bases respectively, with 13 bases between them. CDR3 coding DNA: TGTGCCATCAGTGAGTCAGGTCTAAGGGGTAATGAGCAGTTCTTC. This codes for CAISESGLRGNEQFF.

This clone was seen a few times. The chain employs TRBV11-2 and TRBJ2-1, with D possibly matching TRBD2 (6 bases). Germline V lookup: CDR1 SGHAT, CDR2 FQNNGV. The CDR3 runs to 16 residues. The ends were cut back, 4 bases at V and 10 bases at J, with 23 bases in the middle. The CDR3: CASSWGGTPSGDEQFF. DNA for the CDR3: TGTGCCAGCAGCTGGGGTGGGACTCCCTCCGGTGACGAGCAGTTCTTC.

For the CDR3, the DNA is TGTGCCAGCAGCGCCCGTAGCGGGAGGTTTCAAGAGACCCAGTACTTC. This gives the protein CASSARSGRFQETQYF. The chain uses TRBV9 and TRBJ2-5; 10 nucleotides match TRBD2. Germline trimming cut 3 bases from V and 2 bases from J; bases unmatched to any gene: 7. The CDR3 contains 16 residues. The germline V gene encodes CDR1 SGDLS and CDR2 YYNGEE.

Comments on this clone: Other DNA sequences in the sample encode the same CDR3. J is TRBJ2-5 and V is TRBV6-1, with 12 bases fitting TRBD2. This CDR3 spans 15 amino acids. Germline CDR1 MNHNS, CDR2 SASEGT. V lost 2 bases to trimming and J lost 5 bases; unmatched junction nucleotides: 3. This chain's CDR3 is CASSELAGGPETQYF. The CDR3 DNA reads TGTGCCAGCAGTGAACTAGCGGGGGGGCCGGAGACCCAGTACTTC.

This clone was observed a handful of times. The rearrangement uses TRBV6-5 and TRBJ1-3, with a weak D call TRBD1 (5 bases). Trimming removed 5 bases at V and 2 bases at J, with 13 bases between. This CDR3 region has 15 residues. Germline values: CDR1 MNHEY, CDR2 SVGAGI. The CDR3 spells CASSHRGSAGNTIYF. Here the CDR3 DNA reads TGTGCCAGCAGTCACCGGGGGTCGGCTGGAAACACCATATATTTT.